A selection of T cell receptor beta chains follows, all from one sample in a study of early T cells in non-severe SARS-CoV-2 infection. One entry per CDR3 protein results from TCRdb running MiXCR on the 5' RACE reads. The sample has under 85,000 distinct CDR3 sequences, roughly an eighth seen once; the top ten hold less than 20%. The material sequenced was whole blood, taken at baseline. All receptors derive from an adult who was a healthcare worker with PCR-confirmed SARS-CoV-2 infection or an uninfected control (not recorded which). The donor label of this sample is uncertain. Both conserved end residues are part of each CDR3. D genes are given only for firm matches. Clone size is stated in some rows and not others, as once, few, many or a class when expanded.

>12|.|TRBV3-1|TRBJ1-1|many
CASSQDRREAFF
TGTGCCAGCAGCCAAGATAGGCGTGAAGCTTTCTTT
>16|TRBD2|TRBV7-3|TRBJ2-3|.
CASSLIAGESTDTQYF
TGTGCCAGCAGCTTAATTGCGGGAGAAAGCACAGATACGCAGTATTTT
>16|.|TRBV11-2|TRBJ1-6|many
CASSSSDRPIGSPLHF
TGTGCCAGCAGCTCCTCCGACAGGCCTATCGGTTCACCCCTCCACTTT
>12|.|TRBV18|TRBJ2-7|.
CASSPGNYEQYF
TGTGCCAGCTCACCAGGGAACTACGAGCAGTACTTC
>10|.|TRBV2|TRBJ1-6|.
CASRAGPLHF
TGTGCCAGCAGGGCCGGACCCCTCCACTTT
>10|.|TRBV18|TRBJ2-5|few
CASGQETQYF
TGTGCCAGCGGACAGGAGACCCAGTACTTC
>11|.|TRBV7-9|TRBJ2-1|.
CARGVYNEQFF
TGTGCCAGGGGGGTTTACAATGAGCAGTTCTTC
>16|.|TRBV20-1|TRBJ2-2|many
CSARGRRGQNTGELFF
TGCAGTGCTAGAGGTCGGCGGGGACAGAACACCGGGGAGCTGTTTTTT
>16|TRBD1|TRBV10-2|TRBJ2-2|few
CASQPGTGGPTGELFF
TGCGCCAGCCAACCCGGGACAGGGGGTCCCACCGGGGAGCTGTTTTTT
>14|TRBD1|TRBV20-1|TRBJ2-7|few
CSAGLTGSSYEQYF
TGCAGTGCTGGACTGACAGGGAGCTCCTACGAGCAGTACTTC
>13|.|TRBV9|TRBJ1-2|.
CASSGGTQWDPTF
TGTGCCAGCAGCGGAGGAACACAGTGGGATCCCACCTTC
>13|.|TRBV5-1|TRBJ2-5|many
CASSLTVGETQYF
TGCGCCAGCAGCTTGACGGTAGGAGAGACCCAGTACTTC
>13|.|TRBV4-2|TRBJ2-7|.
CASSQDPRAEQYF
TGTGCCAGCAGCCAAGACCCAAGGGCCGAGCAGTACTTC
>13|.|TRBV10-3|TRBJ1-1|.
CAISESFGTEAFF
TGTGCCATCAGTGAGTCATTCGGCACTGAAGCTTTCTTT
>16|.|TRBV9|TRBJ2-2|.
CASSVHSGSRAGELFF
TGTGCCAGCAGCGTCCATTCAGGCTCGAGGGCCGGGGAGCTGTTTTTT
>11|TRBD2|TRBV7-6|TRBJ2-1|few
CASSPLERGVF
TGTGCCAGCAGCCCCTTAGAACGGGGGGTCTTC
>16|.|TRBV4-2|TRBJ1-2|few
CASSQEYRSLGYGYTF
TGTGCCAGCAGCCAAGAATACAGGTCCCTGGGGTATGGCTACACCTTC
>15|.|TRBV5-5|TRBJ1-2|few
CASSFYPASNYGYTF
TGTGCCAGCAGCTTTTATCCAGCTTCTAACTATGGCTACACCTTC
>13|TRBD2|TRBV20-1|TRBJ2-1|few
CSAESGSYNEQFF
TGCAGTGCTGAAAGCGGGAGTTACAATGAGCAGTTCTTC
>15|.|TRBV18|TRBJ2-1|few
CASSPTRVVRHEQFF
TGTGCCAGCTCACCAACCCGGGTCGTTCGGCATGAGCAGTTCTTC
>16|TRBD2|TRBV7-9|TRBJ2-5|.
CASSTSGGASRETQYF
TGTGCCAGCAGCACTAGCGGGGGGGCCTCGAGAGAGACCCAGTACTTC
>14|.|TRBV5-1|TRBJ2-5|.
CASSWAGLQETQYF
TGCGCCAGCAGCTGGGCGGGACTCCAAGAGACCCAGTACTTC
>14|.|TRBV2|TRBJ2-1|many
CASGGLAFGNEQFF
TGTGCCAGTGGCGGGCTAGCGTTTGGGAATGAGCAGTTCTTC
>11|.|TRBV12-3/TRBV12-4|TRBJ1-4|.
CASSFAEKLFF
TGTGCCAGCAGTTTCGCGGAAAAACTGTTTTTT
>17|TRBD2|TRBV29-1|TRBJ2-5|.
CSVAPGLALRNQETQYF
TGCAGCGTTGCGCCGGGACTAGCGTTGAGAAATCAAGAGACCCAGTACTTC
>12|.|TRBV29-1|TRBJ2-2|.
CSVEDPNGELFF
TGCAGCGTTGAAGACCCCAACGGGGAGCTGTTTTTT
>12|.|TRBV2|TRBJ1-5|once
CASRQCNQPQHF
TGTGCCAGCAGACAGTGCAATCAGCCCCAGCATTTT
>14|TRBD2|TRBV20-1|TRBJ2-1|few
CSARLLAGGGEQFF
TGCAGTGCTAGATTACTAGCGGGAGGGGGCGAGCAGTTCTTC
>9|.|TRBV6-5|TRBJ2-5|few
CAVVGAQYF
TGTGCCGTCGTCGGAGCCCAGTACTTC
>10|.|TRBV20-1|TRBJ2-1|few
CSAIDNEQFF
TGCAGTGCTATAGACAATGAGCAGTTCTTC
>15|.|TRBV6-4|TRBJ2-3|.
CASSPGLKEADTQYF
TGTGCCAGCAGTCCCGGGCTTAAGGAAGCAGATACGCAGTATTTT
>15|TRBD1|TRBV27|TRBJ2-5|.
CASSPLRQGVETQYF
TGTGCCAGCAGCCCTCTCCGACAGGGGGTAGAGACCCAGTACTTC
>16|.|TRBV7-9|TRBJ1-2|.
CASSFSSSQGGYGYTF
TGTGCCAGCAGCTTTTCGAGTAGTCAGGGAGGCTATGGCTACACCTTC
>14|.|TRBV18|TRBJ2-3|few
CASSPRDSTDTQYF
TGTGCCAGCTCACCACGGGACTCCACAGATACGCAGTATTTT
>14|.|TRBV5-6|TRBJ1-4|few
CASSLPGKGEKLFF
TGTGCCAGCAGCTTGCCAGGGAAGGGGGAAAAACTGTTTTTT
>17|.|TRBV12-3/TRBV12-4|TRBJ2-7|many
CASSFSVFRGRSYEQYF
TGTGCCAGCAGTTTCAGTGTTTTTCGGGGCCGCTCCTACGAGCAGTACTTC
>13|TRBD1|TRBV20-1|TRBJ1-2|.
CSATGGANYGYTF
TGCAGTGCTACAGGGGGCGCAAACTATGGCTACACCTTC
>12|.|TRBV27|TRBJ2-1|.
CASYRDYNEQFF
TGTGCCAGCTACAGGGACTACAATGAGCAGTTCTTC
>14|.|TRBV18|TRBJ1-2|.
CASSLGRGYYGYTF
TGTGCCAGCTCACTTGGTCGGGGGTACTATGGCTACACCTTC
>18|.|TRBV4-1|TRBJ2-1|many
CASSQEAASLSSYNEQFF
TGCGCCAGCAGCCAAGAGGCGGCGTCTCTGAGCTCCTACAATGAGCAGTTCTTC
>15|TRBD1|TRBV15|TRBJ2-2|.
CATSKDRGNTGELFF
TGTGCCACCAGCAAAGACAGGGGAAACACCGGGGAGCTGTTTTTT
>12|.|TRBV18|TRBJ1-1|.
CASSPPWGEAFF
TGTGCCAGCTCACCACCGTGGGGTGAAGCTTTCTTT
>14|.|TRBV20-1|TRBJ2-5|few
CSATRTEYQETQYF
TGCAGTGCTACACGGACAGAGTACCAAGAGACCCAGTACTTC
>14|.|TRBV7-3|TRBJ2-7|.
CASSRDFGPYEQYF
TGTGCCAGCAGCCGGGACTTTGGGCCCTACGAGCAGTACTTC
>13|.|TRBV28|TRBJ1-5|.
CASRSDSNQPQHF
TGTGCCAGCAGGTCTGATAGCAATCAGCCCCAGCATTTT
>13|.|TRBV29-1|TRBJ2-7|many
CSALSASSYEQYF
TGCAGCGCCCTTTCCGCCAGCTCCTACGAGCAGTACTTC
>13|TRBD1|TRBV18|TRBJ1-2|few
CASSPDREHGYTF
TGTGCCAGCTCACCGGACAGGGAGCATGGCTACACCTTC
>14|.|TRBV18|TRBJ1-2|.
CASSPPGLAYGYTF
TGTGCCAGCTCACCACCAGGTTTGGCCTATGGCTACACCTTC
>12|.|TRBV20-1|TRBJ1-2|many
CSARDVGYGYTF
TGCAGTGCTAGAGACGTGGGTTATGGCTACACCTTC
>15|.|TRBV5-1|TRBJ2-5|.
CASRSMVGQQETQYF
TGCGCCAGCAGATCGATGGTGGGGCAGCAAGAGACCCAGTACTTC
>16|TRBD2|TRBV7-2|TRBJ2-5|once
CASSFVAGSSQETQYF
TGTGCCAGCAGCTTCGTAGCGGGGAGCAGCCAAGAGACCCAGTACTTC
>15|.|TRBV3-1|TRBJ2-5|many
CASRRSNQGQETQYF
TGTGCCAGCAGGCGAAGTAACCAGGGGCAAGAGACCCAGTACTTC
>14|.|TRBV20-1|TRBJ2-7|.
CSASGPSHPDEQYF
TGCAGTGCTTCAGGCCCTAGCCACCCGGACGAGCAGTACTTC
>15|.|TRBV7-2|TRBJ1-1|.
CASSLSLNVWTEAFF
TGTGCCAGCAGCTTAAGTCTAAACGTTTGGACTGAAGCTTTCTTT
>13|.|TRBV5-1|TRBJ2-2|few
CASSLIRAGELFF
TGCGCCAGCAGCCTGATCCGCGCCGGGGAGCTGTTTTTT
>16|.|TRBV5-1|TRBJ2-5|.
CASSLVGRPDQETQYF
TGCGCCAGCAGCTTGGTGGGCAGGCCCGACCAAGAGACCCAGTACTTC
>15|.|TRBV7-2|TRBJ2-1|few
CASSLGLSYYNEQFF
TGTGCCAGCAGCTTAGGACTCTCCTATTACAATGAGCAGTTCTTC
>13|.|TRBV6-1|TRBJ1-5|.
CASSATPNQPQHF
TGTGCCAGCAGCGCGACACCAAATCAGCCCCAGCATTTT
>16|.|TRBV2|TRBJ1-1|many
CASSEALTGGIGEAFF
TGTGCCAGCAGTGAAGCGCTTACGGGCGGGATAGGAGAAGCTTTCTTT